This entry describes one TCR beta chain. Its antigen is still unknown. This entry is derived from a study of OX40 agonist ivuxolimab in advanced cancers. Study context: Patients were dosed intravenously with ivuxolimab at 0.01 to 10 mg/kg every 2 weeks. Hepatocellular carcinoma, melanoma, renal cell or head and neck cancer occurred in dose-escalation patients. At 82.7% male, the cohort had a mean age of 60 years, ranging from about 23 to 79. Overall study results and limits: Some nonresponders likewise displayed low normalized T-cell clonal expansion.

The length of the CDR3 is 15 residues. Germline values: CDR1 SGHRS, CDR2 YFSETQ. V was pared by 2 bases and J by 1 base, with 2 bases of the junction left unmatched. Using immunoSEQ multiplex PCR, the repertoire was profiled, and TCRdb retains in-frame clones only, with some absent. The table has approximately 83,000 clones, roughly 80% seen once. The receptor was isolated from an adult with an advanced solid tumor such as melanoma, head and neck, liver or kidney cancer. Specimen: CD4+ or CD8+ T cells sorted from blood, collected in a trial of the OX40 agonist ivuxolimab. The chain carries TRBV5-1 and TRBJ2-3; 9 bases fit TRBD2. CDR3 protein: CASSFSGGGTDTQYF. DNA of the CDR3: TGCGCCAGCAGCTTTAGCGGGGGAGGCACAGATACGCAGTATTTT.